This T cell receptor beta chain was identified in a study of shared clonotypes between healthy human individuals. Study-wide findings and caveats: Sequencing depth was predicted to influence how clonotypes are shared among donors.

As regards this clone: Its target is unknown.

Clones were sequenced by immunoSEQ multiplex PCR, and TCRdb holds only the in-frame ones, with some missing. The repertoire consists of some 2.1 million clones, with 90% to 95% occurring once and the leading ten covering roughly 0.13%. Trimming left V 2 bases short and J 6 bases short, with 14 bases between. The CDR3 spans 15 residues. Germline-derived CDR1 and CDR2 are GTSNPN and SVGIG (reference sequence). CD4+ cells underwent separation, giving CD45RA+ naive and CD45RA-negative memory subsets. The genes are TRBV30 and TRBJ1-6; D ambiguous. The receptor's source is a man between 18 and 35 years old in good health. Material for sequencing was naive CD4+ T cells sorted from blood. Subset in this sample: CD45RA+ positively selected. DNA of the CDR3: TGTGCCTGGAGTTCTCCTGGCTCCCGTAATTCACCCCTCCACTTT. Protein product: CAWSSPGSRNSPLHF. The full variable domain, rest sourced from reference TRBV30 and TRBJ1-6, is SQTIHQWPATLVQPVGSPLSLECTVEGTSNPNLYWYRQAAGRGLQLLFYSVGIGQISSEVPQNLSASRPQDRQFILSSKKLLLSDSGFYLCAWSSPGSRNSPLHFGNGTRLTVT.